This T cell receptor beta chain came from a study of blood T cell repertoires in COVID-19. About the research overall: The origin of the acute and convalescent COVID-19 samples was the United States, Italy and Spain. T cells, B-cell-depleted T cells, or PBMCs provided the cDNA or gDNA that served as material.

Trimming at V came to 6 bases and at J to 7 bases, leaving 5 bases not matched to a gene. The CDR3 has 13 residues. As originally analysed: Nucleated cell number was recorded as an estimate derived from reference gene primer amplification. TCRdb keeps only in-frame clones here, not all; method: immunoSEQ multiplex PCR. Clone size and V and J calls were adopted from that table, with D and trimming inferred from the DNA. The data hold around 200,000 clones, with 80% to 90% observed a single time. This sequence joins TRBV12-3 or TRBV12-4 and TRBJ1-2; 10 positions match TRBD1. The source is a human donor with active or convalescent COVID-19. The donor label of this sample is uncertain. The sample comprised peripheral blood. The DNA of the CDR3 is TGTGCCAGCAGCCAGACAGGGGGCTTTGGCTACACCTTC. Protein sequence: CASSQTGGFGYTF.